The 5 T cell receptor beta chains below all came from one sample that was sequenced in a study of neurological immune-mediated disorders. TCRdb re-analysed the 5' RACE reads in MiXCR, keeping a single row per CDR3 protein. The sample gives some 71,000 distinct CDR3 sequences, about a tenth of which show up once; 9.6% is in the top ten. Time point given: longitudinal time-point 1 (baseline). The specimen sequenced was PBMCs. Receptors were obtained from a man in his thirties or forties in good health.

This clonotype was seen a handful of times. This chain joins TRBV28 and TRBJ1-5; TRBD1 agrees at 9 bases. V lost 3 bases, J lost 0 bases, and 9 bases stayed unmatched. The CDR3 contains 18 residues. CDR1 is MDHEN and CDR2 is SYDVKM in the germline V gene. The CDR3 loop reads CASSFPGQGQYSNQPQHF. CDR3 nucleotide sequence: TGTGCCAGCAGTTTCCCGGGACAGGGCCAGTATAGCAATCAGCCCCAGCATTTT. Combining the CDR3 with reference TRBV28 and TRBJ1-5 gives the whole variable domain DVKVTQSSRYLVKRTGEKVFLECVQDMDHENMFWYRQDPGLGLRLIYFSYDVKMKEKGDIPEGYSVSREKKERFSLILESASTNQTSMYLCASSFPGQGQYSNQPQHFGDGTRLSIL.

Points on this clonotype: The CDR3 end shows no conserved phenylalanine or tryptophan, and so a read error is likely. This rearrangement joins TRBV7-2 to TRBJ2-7; 10 bases align to TRBD1. CDR3 size: 15 residues. Germline CDR1 reads SGHTA; CDR2 reads FQGNSA. CDR3 residues: CASSYWTGGYYEQYS. Here the CDR3 DNA reads TGTGCCAGTAGCTACTGGACAGGGGGGTACTACGAGCAGTACTCC.

This clonotype was seen at least ten times. The rearrangement uses TRBV5-1 and TRBJ2-1; 8 nucleotides agree with TRBD1. This CDR3 contains 15 residues. With 2 bases clipped from V and 7 bases from J, the junction kept 8 bases outside the gene matches. Germline lookup yields CDR1 SGHRS and CDR2 YFSETQ. Here the CDR3 reads CASSFGAGGFNEQFF. The CDR3 DNA reads as TGCGCCAGCAGCTTTGGGGCAGGGGGCTTTAATGAGCAGTTCTTC.

This clonotype was seen repeatedly, ten times or more. This chain joins TRBV10-3 and TRBJ2-1, with D hard to call. Germline V gene lookup returns CDR1 ENHRY and CDR2 SYGVKD. V lost 0 bases to trimming and J lost 10 bases, with 10 bases between them. The CDR3 contains 13 residues. In DNA, the CDR3 is TGTGCCATCAGTGAGTCGAACTCCCCGGAGCAGTTCTTC. Protein sequence: CAISESNSPEQFF.

The table lists this clonotype with many counts. This chain links TRBV4-1 with TRBJ2-2; 7 bases fit TRBD2. Germline V gene sequence: CDR1 MGHRA, CDR2 YSYEKL. Germline trimming cut 0 bases from V and 0 bases from J; bases unmatched to any gene: 4. The CDR3 has 17 residues. CDR3 nucleotides: TGCGCCAGCAGCCAAGAAATTCTAGCGGCGAACACCGGGGAGCTGTTTTTT. The encoded protein is CASSQEILAANTGELFF.